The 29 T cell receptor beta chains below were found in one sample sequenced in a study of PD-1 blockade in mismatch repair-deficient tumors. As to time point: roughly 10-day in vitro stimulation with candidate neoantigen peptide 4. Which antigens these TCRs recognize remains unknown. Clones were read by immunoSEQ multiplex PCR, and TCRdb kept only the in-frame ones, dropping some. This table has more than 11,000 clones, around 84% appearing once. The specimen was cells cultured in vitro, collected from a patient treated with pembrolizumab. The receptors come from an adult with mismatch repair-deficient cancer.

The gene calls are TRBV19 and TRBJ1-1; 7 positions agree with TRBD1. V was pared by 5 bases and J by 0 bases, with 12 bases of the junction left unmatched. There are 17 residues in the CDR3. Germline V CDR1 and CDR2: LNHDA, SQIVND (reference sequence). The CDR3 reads CASSPIVNRGMNTEAFF. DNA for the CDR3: TGTGCCAGTAGTCCAATAGTAAACAGGGGAATGAACACTGAAGCTTTCTTT. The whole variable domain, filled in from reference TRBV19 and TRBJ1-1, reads DGGITQSPKYLFRKEGQNVTLSCEQNLNHDAMYWYRQDPGQGLRLIYYSQIVNDFQKGDIAEGYSVSREKKESFPLTVTSAQKNPTAFYLCASSPIVNRGMNTEAFFGQGTRLTVV.

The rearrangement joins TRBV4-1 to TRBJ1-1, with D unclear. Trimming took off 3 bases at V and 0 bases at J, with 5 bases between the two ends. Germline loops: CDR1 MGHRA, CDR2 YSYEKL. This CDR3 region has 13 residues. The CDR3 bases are TGCGCCAGCAGCCATCCGTTGAACACTGAAGCTTTCTTT. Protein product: CASSHPLNTEAFF.

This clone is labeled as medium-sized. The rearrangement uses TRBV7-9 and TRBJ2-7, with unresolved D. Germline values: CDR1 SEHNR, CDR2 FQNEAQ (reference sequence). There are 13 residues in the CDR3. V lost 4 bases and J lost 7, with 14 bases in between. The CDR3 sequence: CASSSPVVLEQYF. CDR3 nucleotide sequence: TGTGCCAGCAGCTCCCCCGTGGTACTGGAGCAGTACTTC.

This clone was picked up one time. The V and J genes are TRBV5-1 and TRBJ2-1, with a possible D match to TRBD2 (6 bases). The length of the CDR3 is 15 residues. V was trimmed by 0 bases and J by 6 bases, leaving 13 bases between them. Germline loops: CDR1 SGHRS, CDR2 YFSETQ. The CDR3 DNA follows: TGCGCCAGCAGCTTGGGGGGGAATAGCGGCAATGAGCAGTTCTTC. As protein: CASSLGGNSGNEQFF. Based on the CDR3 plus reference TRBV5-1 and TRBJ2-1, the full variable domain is KAGVTQTPRYLIKTRGQQVTLSCSPISGHRSVSWYQQTPGQGLQFLFEYFSETQRNKGNFPGRFSGRQFSNSRSEMNVSTLELGDSALYLCASSLGGNSGNEQFFGPGTRLTVL.

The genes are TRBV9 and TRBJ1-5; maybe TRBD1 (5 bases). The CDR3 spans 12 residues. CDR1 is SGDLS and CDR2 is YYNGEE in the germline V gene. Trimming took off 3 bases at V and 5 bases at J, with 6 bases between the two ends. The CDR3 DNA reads TGTGCCAGCAGCGGGGGGGATCAGCCCCAGCATTTT. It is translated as CASSGGDQPQHF.

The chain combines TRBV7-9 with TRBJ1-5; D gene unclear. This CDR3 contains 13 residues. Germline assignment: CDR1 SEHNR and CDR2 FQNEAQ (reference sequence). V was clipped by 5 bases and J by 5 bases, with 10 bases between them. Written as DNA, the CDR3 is TGTGCCAGCAGCAAACAGTATGATCAGCCCCAGCATTTT. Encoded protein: CASSKQYDQPQHF.

The CDR3 nucleotides read TGTGCCTCCAAGGGAAGCGGGAGTACAGATACGCAGTATTTT. Protein product: CASKGSGSTDTQYF. The chain carries TRBV10-3 and TRBJ2-3; TRBD2 agrees at 8 bases. CDR1 is ENHRY and CDR2 is SYGVKD in the germline V gene. The CDR3 length is 14 residues. V lost 11 bases, J lost 3 bases, and 10 bases stayed unmatched.

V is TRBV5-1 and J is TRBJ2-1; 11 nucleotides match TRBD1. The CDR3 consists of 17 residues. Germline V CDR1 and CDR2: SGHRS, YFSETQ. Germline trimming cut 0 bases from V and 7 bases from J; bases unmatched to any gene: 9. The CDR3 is CASSLAGGGQGVNEQFF. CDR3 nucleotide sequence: TGCGCCAGCAGCTTGGCAGGCGGGGGACAGGGGGTGAATGAGCAGTTCTTC.

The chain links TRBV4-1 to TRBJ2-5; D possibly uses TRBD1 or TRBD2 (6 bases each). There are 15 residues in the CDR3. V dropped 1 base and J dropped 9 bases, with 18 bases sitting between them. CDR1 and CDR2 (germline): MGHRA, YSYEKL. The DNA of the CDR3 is TGCGCCAGCAGCCAAGGGGGGGCTAGGGGCATCTCCCAGTACTTC. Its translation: CASSQGGARGISQYF.

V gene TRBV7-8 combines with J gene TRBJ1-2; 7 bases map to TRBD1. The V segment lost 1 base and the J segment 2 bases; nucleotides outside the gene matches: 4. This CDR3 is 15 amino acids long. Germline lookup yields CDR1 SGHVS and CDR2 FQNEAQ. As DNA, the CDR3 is TGTGCCAGCAGCTTAGTGGGCAGGGGGAACTATGGCTACACCTTC. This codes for CASSLVGRGNYGYTF.

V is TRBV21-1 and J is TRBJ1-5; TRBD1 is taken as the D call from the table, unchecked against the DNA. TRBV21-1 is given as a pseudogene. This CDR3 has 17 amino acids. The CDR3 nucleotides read TGTGCCAGCAGCAACGGAATGGACAGGGAGCCAAATCAGCCCCAGCATTTT. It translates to CASSNGMDREPNQPQHF.

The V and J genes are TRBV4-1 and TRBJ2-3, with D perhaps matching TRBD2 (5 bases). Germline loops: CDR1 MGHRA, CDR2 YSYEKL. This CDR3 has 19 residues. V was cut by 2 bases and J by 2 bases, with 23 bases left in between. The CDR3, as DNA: TGCGCCAGCAGCCAAACCCGTCTGAGGGCGAGCGGCACCACAGATACGCAGTATTTT. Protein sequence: CASSQTRLRASGTTDTQYF.

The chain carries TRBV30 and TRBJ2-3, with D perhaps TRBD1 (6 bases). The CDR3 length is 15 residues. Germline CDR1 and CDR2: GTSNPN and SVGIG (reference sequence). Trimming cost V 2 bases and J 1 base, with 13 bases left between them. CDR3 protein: CAWSSGEIGTDTQYF. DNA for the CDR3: TGTGCCTGGAGTTCAGGGGAGATCGGCACAGATACGCAGTATTTT.

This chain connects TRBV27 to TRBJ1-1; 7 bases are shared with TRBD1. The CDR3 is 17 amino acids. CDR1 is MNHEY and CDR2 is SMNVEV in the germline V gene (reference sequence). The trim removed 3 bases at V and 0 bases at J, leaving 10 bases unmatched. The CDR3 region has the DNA TGTGCCAGCAGTTTTTTTCAGGGGGTGGGTTTGAACACTGAAGCTTTCTTT. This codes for CASSFFQGVGLNTEAFF.

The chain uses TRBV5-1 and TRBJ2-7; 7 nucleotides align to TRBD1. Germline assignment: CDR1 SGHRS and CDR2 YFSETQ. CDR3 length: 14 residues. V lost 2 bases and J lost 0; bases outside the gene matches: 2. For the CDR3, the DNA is TGCGCCAGCAGCTTACAGGGGTCCTCCTACGAGCAGTACTTC. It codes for CASSLQGSSYEQYF.

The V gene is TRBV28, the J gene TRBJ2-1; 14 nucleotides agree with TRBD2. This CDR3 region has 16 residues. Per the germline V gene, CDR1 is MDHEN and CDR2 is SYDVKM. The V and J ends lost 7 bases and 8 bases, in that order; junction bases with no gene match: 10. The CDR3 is CASTSLGTSGRYEQFF. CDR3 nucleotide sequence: TGTGCCAGCACTTCCTTGGGGACTAGCGGGAGATATGAGCAGTTCTTC. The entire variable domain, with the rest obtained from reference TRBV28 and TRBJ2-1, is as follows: DVKVTQSSRYLVKRTGEKVFLECVQDMDHENMFWYRQDPGLGLRLIYFSYDVKMKEKGDIPEGYSVSREKKERFSLILESASTNQTSMYLCASTSLGTSGRYEQFFGPGTRLTVL.

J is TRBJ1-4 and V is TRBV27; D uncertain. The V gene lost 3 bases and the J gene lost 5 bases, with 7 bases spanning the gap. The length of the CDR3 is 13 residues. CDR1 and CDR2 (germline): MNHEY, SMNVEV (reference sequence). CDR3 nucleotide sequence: TGTGCCAGCAGTTTGAGGCGGAATGAAAAACTGTTTTTT. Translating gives CASSLRRNEKLFF.

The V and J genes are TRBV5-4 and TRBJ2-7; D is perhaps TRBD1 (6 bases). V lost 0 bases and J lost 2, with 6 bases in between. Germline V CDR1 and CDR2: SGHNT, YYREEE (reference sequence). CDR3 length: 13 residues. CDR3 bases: TGTGCCAGCAGCTTGGGGGGGCCCTACGAGCAGTACTTC. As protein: CASSLGGPYEQYF.

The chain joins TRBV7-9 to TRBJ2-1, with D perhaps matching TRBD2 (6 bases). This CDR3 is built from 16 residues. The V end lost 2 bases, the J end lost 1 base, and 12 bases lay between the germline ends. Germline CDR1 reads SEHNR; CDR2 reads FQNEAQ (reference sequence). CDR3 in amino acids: CASSLLGRLSYNEQFF. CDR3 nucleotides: TGTGCCAGCAGCTTACTGGGGAGGCTGTCCTACAATGAGCAGTTCTTC.

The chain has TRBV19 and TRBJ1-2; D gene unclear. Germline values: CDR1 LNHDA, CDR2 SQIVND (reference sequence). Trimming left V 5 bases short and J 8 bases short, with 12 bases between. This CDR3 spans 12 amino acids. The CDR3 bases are TGTGCCAGTAGTCGGACTACTGGGGGCTACACCTTC. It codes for CASSRTTGGYTF.

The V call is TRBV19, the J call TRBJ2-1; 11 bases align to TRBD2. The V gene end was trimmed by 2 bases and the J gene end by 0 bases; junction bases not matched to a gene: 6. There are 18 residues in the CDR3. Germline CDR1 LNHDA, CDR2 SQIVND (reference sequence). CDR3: CASSISGLAAYSYNEQFF. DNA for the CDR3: TGTGCCAGTAGTATATCGGGACTAGCGGCTTACTCCTACAATGAGCAGTTCTTC. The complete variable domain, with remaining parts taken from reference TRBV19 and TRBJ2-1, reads DGGITQSPKYLFRKEGQNVTLSCEQNLNHDAMYWYRQDPGQGLRLIYYSQIVNDFQKGDIAEGYSVSREKKESFPLTVTSAQKNPTAFYLCASSISGLAAYSYNEQFFGPGTRLTVL.

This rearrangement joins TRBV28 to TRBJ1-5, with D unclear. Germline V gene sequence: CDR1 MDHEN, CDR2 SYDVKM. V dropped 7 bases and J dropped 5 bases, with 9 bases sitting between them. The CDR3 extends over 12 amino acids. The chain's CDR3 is CASTHPHQPQHF. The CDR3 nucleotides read TGTGCCAGCACCCACCCTCATCAGCCCCAGCATTTT.

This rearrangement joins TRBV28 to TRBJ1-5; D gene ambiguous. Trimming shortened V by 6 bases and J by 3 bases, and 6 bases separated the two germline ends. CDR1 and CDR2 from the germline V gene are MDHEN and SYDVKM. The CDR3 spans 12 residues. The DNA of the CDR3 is TGTGCCAGCAGCCCTTTCAATCAGCCCCAGCATTTT. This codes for CASSPFNQPQHF.

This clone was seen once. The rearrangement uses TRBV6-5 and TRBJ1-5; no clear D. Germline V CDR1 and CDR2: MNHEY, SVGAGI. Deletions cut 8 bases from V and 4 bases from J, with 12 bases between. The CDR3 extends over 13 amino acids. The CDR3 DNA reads TGTGCCAGCGGGGTTAGTAGAAATCAGCCCCAGCATTTT. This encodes CASGVSRNQPQHF.

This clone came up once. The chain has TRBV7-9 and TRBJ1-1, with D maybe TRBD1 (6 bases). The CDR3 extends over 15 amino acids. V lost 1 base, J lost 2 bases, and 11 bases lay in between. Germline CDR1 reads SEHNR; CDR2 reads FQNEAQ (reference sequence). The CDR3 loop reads CASSLVGTKNTEAFF. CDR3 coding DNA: TGTGCCAGCAGCTTAGTAGGGACAAAAAACACTGAAGCTTTCTTT.

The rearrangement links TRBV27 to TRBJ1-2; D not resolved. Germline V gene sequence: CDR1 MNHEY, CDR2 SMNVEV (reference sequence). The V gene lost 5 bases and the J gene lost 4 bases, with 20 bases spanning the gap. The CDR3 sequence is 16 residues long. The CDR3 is CASSPSAGRLVYGYTF. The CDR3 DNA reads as TGTGCCAGCAGTCCATCCGCCGGCAGGTTGGTCTATGGCTACACCTTC.

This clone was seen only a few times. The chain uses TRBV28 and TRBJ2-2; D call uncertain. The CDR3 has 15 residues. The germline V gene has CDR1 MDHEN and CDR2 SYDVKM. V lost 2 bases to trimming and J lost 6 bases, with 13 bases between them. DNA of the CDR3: TGTGCCAGCAGTTTAGAGAGGTGGTCTCCCGGGGAGCTGTTTTTT. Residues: CASSLERWSPGELFF. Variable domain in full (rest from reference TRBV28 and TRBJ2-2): DVKVTQSSRYLVKRTGEKVFLECVQDMDHENMFWYRQDPGLGLRLIYFSYDVKMKEKGDIPEGYSVSREKKERFSLILESASTNQTSMYLCASSLERWSPGELFFGEGSRLTVL.

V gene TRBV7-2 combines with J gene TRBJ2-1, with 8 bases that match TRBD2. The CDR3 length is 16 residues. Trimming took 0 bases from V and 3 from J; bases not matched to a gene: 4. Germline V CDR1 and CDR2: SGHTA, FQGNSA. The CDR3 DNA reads TGTGCCAGCAGCTTAGCAGCGACTAGCGTCTACAATGAGCAGTTCTTC. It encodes CASSLAATSVYNEQFF. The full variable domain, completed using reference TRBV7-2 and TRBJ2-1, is GAGVSQSPSNKVTEKGKDVELRCDPISGHTALYWYRQSLGQGLEFLIYFQGNSAPDKSGLPSDRFSAERTGGSVSTLTIQRTQQEDSAVYLCASSLAATSVYNEQFFGPGTRLTVL.

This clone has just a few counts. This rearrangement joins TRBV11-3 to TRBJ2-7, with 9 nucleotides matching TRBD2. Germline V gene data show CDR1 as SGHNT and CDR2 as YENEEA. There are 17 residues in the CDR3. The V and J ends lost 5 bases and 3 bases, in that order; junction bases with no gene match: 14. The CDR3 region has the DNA TGTGCCAGCAGCCTCAACCCCTCTAGCGGGATGAGCTACGAGCAGTACTTC. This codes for CASSLNPSSGMSYEQYF.